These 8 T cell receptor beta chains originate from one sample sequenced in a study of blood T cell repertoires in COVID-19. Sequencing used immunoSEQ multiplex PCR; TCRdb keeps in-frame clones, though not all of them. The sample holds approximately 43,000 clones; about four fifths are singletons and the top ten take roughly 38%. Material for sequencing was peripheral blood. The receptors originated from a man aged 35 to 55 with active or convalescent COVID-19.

CDR3 protein: CASSFIDSGNQPQHF. CDR3 bases: TGTGCCAGTAGTTTTATCGATTCGGGCAATCAGCCCCAGCATTTT. The chain is built from TRBV19 and TRBJ1-5; D not resolved. The V gene's germline CDR1 is LNHDA and CDR2 SQIVND (reference sequence). The V gene lost 5 bases and the J gene lost 2 bases, with 13 bases spanning the gap. CDR3 length: 15 amino acids.

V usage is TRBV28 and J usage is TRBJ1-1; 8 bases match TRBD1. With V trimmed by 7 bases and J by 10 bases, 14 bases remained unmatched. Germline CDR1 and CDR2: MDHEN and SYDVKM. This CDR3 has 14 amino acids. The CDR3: CASNSDRVGFGAFF. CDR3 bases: TGTGCCAGCAATTCGGACAGGGTAGGGTTTGGAGCTTTCTTT.

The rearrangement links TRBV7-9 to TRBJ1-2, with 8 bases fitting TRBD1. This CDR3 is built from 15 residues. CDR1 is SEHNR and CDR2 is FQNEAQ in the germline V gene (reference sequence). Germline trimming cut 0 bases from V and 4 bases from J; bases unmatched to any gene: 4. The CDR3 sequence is CASSLARGQAYGYTF. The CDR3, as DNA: TGTGCCAGCAGCTTAGCGCGGGGACAGGCCTATGGCTACACCTTC.

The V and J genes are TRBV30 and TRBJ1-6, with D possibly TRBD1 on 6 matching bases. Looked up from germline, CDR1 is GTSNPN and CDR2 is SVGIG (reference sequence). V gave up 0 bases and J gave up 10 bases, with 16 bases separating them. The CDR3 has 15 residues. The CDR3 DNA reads TGTGCCTGGAGTGTACTAAAGCAGGGGCGCTCACCCCTCCACTTT. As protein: CAWSVLKQGRSPLHF. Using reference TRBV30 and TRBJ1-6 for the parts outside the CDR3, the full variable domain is SQTIHQWPATLVQPVGSPLSLECTVEGTSNPNLYWYRQAAGRGLQLLFYSVGIGQISSEVPQNLSASRPQDRQFILSSKKLLLSDSGFYLCAWSVLKQGRSPLHFGNGTRLTVT.

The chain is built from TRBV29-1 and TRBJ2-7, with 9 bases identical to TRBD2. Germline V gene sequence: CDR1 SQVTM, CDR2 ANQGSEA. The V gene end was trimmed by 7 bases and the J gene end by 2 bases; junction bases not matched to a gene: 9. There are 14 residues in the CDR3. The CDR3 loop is CSARGGAAAYEQYF. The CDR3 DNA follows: TGCAGCGCCCGCGGGGGGGCGGCGGCCTACGAGCAGTACTTC.

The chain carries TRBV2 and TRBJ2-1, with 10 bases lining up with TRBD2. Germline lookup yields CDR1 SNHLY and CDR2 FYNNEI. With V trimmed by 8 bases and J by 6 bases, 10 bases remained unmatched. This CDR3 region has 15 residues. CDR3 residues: CASGGWASGSNEQFF. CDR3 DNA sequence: TGTGCCAGCGGAGGTTGGGCTAGCGGGAGCAATGAGCAGTTCTTC.

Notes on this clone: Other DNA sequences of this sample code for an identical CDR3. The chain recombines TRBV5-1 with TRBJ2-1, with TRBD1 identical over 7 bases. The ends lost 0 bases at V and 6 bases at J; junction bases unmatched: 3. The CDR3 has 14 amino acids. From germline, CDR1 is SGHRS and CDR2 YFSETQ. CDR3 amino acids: CASSLGQGRNEQFF. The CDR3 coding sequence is TGCGCCAGCAGCTTGGGACAGGGACGCAATGAGCAGTTCTTC.

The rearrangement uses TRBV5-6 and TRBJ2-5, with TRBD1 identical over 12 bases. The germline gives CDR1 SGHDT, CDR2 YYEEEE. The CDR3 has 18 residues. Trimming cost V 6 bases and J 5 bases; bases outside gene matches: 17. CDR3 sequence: CASIPLGTGGFLGETQYF. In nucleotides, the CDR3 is TGTGCCAGCATTCCGTTGGGGACAGGGGGCTTCCTTGGGGAGACCCAGTACTTC.